The 22 T cell receptor beta chains reported below all come from one sample, sequenced in a study of sequential checkpoint blockade in melanoma. Assay used: immunoSEQ multiplex PCR; TCRdb lists only in-frame clones, some missing. This sample has some 9,400 clones, with over 50% found just once. Treatment reported: randomized to nivolumab then ipilimumab (arm A) or the reverse (arm B). The source material was CD8+ T cells sorted from blood (inferred from file names), sampled from a patient given nivolumab and ipilimumab in sequence. Receptors were obtained from a human donor with melanoma.

The CDR3 protein is CSVEDLSRQGQYNEQFF. The CDR3 DNA follows: TGCAGCGTTGAAGATCTTTCCCGACAGGGGCAATACAATGAGCAGTTCTTC. The rearrangement links TRBV29-1 to TRBJ2-1, with 8 bases aligning to TRBD1. CDR3 size: 17 residues. The V gene end was trimmed by 0 bases and the J gene end by 4 bases; junction bases not matched to a gene: 11. The germline gives CDR1 SQVTM, CDR2 ANQGSEA.

This chain connects TRBV18 to TRBJ2-2, with D uncertain. This CDR3 region has 16 residues. Germline assignment: CDR1 KGHSH and CDR2 LQKENI. The V end was cut by 4 bases, the J end by 3 bases, with 15 bases between. In nucleotides, the CDR3 is TGTGCCAGCTCACTCGCCGCGTTTTCCTACACCGGGGAGCTGTTTTTT. Translated, it gives CASSLAAFSYTGELFF.

The genes are TRBV9 and TRBJ1-1; 9 bases line up with TRBD1. With 3 bases clipped from V and 4 bases from J, the junction kept 1 base outside the gene matches. The V gene's germline CDR1 is SGDLS and CDR2 YYNGEE. The CDR3 length is 13 residues. The CDR3 DNA follows: TGTGCCAGCAGCGCGACAGGGGGCACTGAAGCTTTCTTT. It is translated as CASSATGGTEAFF.

The rearrangement joins TRBV7-2 to TRBJ2-7, with 7 bases aligning to TRBD1. CDR3 length: 15 residues. The V and J ends lost 1 base and 5 bases, in that order; junction bases with no gene match: 8. From germline, CDR1 is SGHTA and CDR2 FQGNSA. CDR3 bases: TGTGCCAGCAGCTTAGGGCAGGGGGTCAGGAACGAGCAGTACTTC. Translated: CASSLGQGVRNEQYF.

This clone ranks as medium-sized. This chain joins TRBV10-2 and TRBJ2-7, with D perhaps matching TRBD1 (6 bases). The CDR3 length is 13 residues. V shed 6 bases and J shed 0 bases, with 9 bases lying between them. Germline assignment: CDR1 WSHSY and CDR2 SAAADI. The CDR3 sequence: CASRTGHSYEQYF. CDR3 sequence (DNA): TGCGCCAGCAGGACGGGACACTCCTACGAGCAGTACTTC.

This clone is labeled as medium-sized. The CDR3 is CASNLGSYEQYF. CDR3 DNA sequence: TGTGCCAGCAATCTCGGCTCCTACGAGCAGTACTTC. The V call is TRBV7-9, the J call TRBJ2-7; no reliable D call. The CDR3 covers 12 residues. Trimming left V 7 bases short and J 0 bases short, with 7 bases between. From germline, CDR1 is SEHNR and CDR2 FQNEAQ (reference sequence).

The V gene is TRBV27, the J gene TRBJ2-1; 7 positions agree with TRBD1. The trim removed 4 bases at V and 4 bases at J, leaving 13 bases unmatched. CDR3 size: 17 residues. The germline gives CDR1 MNHEY, CDR2 SMNVEV (reference sequence). CDR3 sequence (DNA): TGTGCCAGCAGTTCGAAAACCCCGGGACAGAGATACAATGAGCAGTTCTTC. Translated, it gives CASSSKTPGQRYNEQFF.

This clone was counted between two and nine times. The V and J genes are TRBV2 and TRBJ2-7; TRBD1 matches 8 bases. The ends lost 6 bases at V and 3 bases at J; junction bases unmatched: 10. This CDR3 is built from 15 residues. The germline V gene has CDR1 SNHLY and CDR2 FYNNEI. The CDR3 protein is CASSSYGTGHYEQYF. Here the CDR3 DNA reads TGTGCCAGCAGCTCCTATGGGACAGGACACTACGAGCAGTACTTC.

The chain employs TRBV5-6 and TRBJ1-6; D might be TRBD1 (6 bases). This CDR3 spans 16 amino acids. Germline CDR1 is SGHDT and CDR2 is YYEEEE. The ends were cut back, 2 bases at V and 7 bases at J, with 16 bases in the middle. The CDR3: CASSFVVRQGNSPLHF. CDR3 DNA sequence: TGTGCCAGCAGCTTCGTTGTGAGGCAGGGGAATTCACCCCTCCACTTT.

This clone is medium-sized. The chain couples TRBV18 to TRBJ1-6, with a weak D call TRBD1 (5 bases). The CDR3 consists of 17 residues. Trimming took off 4 bases at V and 7 bases at J, with 20 bases between the two ends. Looked up from germline, CDR1 is KGHSH and CDR2 is LQKENI. CDR3 bases: TGTGCCAGCTCACTGGGTTCCTCCGGGACTGAGAATTCACCCCTCCACTTT. Amino acid sequence: CASSLGSSGTENSPLHF.

The gene calls are TRBV7-2 and TRBJ1-2, with 8 bases fitting TRBD1. With V trimmed by 3 bases and J by 7 bases, 10 bases remained unmatched. This CDR3 region has 15 residues. Germline V gene sequence: CDR1 SGHTA, CDR2 FQGNSA. The CDR3 is CASSFSGQGEAGYTF. CDR3 nucleotides: TGTGCCAGCAGCTTCTCAGGACAGGGTGAGGCTGGCTACACCTTC.

The chain joins TRBV7-8 to TRBJ1-2, with 7 bases lining up with TRBD1. CDR1 and CDR2 from the germline V gene are SGHVS and FQNEAQ. V shed 1 base and J 1 base; nucleotides not matched to a gene: 9. The CDR3 contains 17 residues. CDR3 nucleotide sequence: TGTGCCAGCAGCTTAGTCGGCCGGGACAGATATAACTATGGCTACACCTTC. This codes for CASSLVGRDRYNYGYTF. The whole variable domain, remainder taken from reference TRBV7-8 and TRBJ1-2, is GAGVSQSPRYKVAKRGQDVALRCDPISGHVSLFWYQQALGQGPEFLTYFQNEAQLDKSGLPSDRFFAERPEGSVSTLKIQRTQQEDSAVYLCASSLVGRDRYNYGYTFGSGTRLTVV.

The chain links TRBV4-1 to TRBJ2-2; D call uncertain. V was cut by 0 bases and J by 5 bases, with 7 bases left in between. The CDR3 contains 14 residues. Germline-derived CDR1 and CDR2 are MGHRA and YSYEKL. CDR3 sequence reads: CASSQEAQTGELFF. The CDR3 bases are TGCGCCAGCAGCCAAGAGGCACAGACCGGGGAGCTGTTTTTT.

This chain joins TRBV5-6 and TRBJ1-1; maybe TRBD1 (6 bases). There are 13 residues in the CDR3. Trimming took 2 bases from V and 1 from J, leaving 6 bases between them. CDR1 and CDR2 (germline): SGHDT, YYEEEE. The CDR3 protein is CASSLGGNTEAFF. The CDR3, as DNA: TGTGCCAGCAGCTTAGGGGGGAACACTGAAGCTTTCTTT. Complete variable domain (other parts from reference TRBV5-6 and TRBJ1-1): DAGVTQSPTHLIKTRGQQVTLRCSPKSGHDTVSWYQQALGQGPQFIFQYYEEEERQRGNFPDRFSGHQFPNYSSELNVNALLLGDSALYLCASSLGGNTEAFFGQGTRLTVV.

In DNA, the CDR3 is TGTGCCAGCAGTTGGGGAGTCTACGAGCAGTACTTC. Protein product: CASSWGVYEQYF. This chain joins TRBV6-5 and TRBJ2-5; TRBD2 is a possible D gene (5 bases). The J call may be incorrect, as the DNA end agrees better with TRBJ2-7. This CDR3 comprises 12 residues. In germline, CDR1 is MNHEY, CDR2 SVGAGI.

The chain has TRBV9 and TRBJ2-1; D might be TRBD1 (5 bases). This CDR3 comprises 16 residues. Trimming removed 6 bases at V and 1 base at J, with 17 bases between. CDR1 and CDR2 (germline): SGDLS, YYNGEE. The CDR3 sequence is CASIPGWAISYNEQFF. As DNA, the CDR3 is TGTGCCAGCATCCCAGGGTGGGCGATTTCCTACAATGAGCAGTTCTTC.

This clone occurred a few times. CDR3 in DNA: TGTGCCAGCAGCTTATCGGGACAGGGGGCGAATGAGCAGTTCTTC. It yields the protein CASSLSGQGANEQFF. The chain carries TRBV7-2 and TRBJ2-1; TRBD1 matches 12 bases. Germline trimming cut 2 bases from V and 7 bases from J; bases unmatched to any gene: 3. The CDR3 totals 15 residues. The germline CDR1 and CDR2 sequences are SGHTA and FQGNSA.

There are a few counts of this clone. CDR3 DNA sequence: TGTGCCAGCAGTTACTCAGTTATTTCCTACAATGAGCAGTTCTTC. Its protein is CASSYSVISYNEQFF. The chain uses TRBV6-9 and TRBJ2-1; the D is unclear. Trimming shortened V by 3 bases and J by 1 base, and 10 bases separated the two germline ends. CDR3 size: 15 residues. Germline CDR1 and CDR2: MNHGY and SVAAGI.

The genes are TRBV5-4 and TRBJ1-1, with 11 bases that match TRBD1. V lost 6 bases and J lost 3; bases outside the gene matches: 7. Germline CDR1 SGHNT, CDR2 YYREEE (reference sequence). This CDR3 has 15 amino acids. The CDR3 DNA reads TGTGCCAGCACCGGACAGGGGGCGTGGGACACTGAAGCTTTCTTT. Amino acid sequence: CASTGQGAWDTEAFF.

The chain employs TRBV4-3 and TRBJ2-6, with TRBD1 as a possible D gene (6 bases). Trimming took 0 bases from V and 1 from J, leaving 10 bases between them. This CDR3 has 17 residues. Germline V CDR1 and CDR2: LGHNA, YSLEER. DNA for the CDR3: TGCGCCAGCAGCCAAGATCCAGGGGAATCTGGGGCCAACGTCCTGACTTTC. Translation: CASSQDPGESGANVLTF.

CDR3: CASSLQGNTEAFF. The CDR3 DNA reads as TGTGCCAGCAGTCTACAGGGGAACACTGAAGCTTTCTTT. This rearrangement joins TRBV27 to TRBJ1-1, with D maybe TRBD1 (6 bases). The CDR3 sequence is 13 residues long. The V end lost 5 bases, the J end lost 1 base, and 8 bases lay between the germline ends. From germline, CDR1 is MNHEY and CDR2 SMNVEV (reference sequence).

The chain couples TRBV4-1 to TRBJ2-3, with 7 bases that match TRBD2. V shed 2 bases and J 0 bases; nucleotides not matched to a gene: 2. Germline V lookup: CDR1 MGHRA, CDR2 YSYEKL. The CDR3 extends over 15 amino acids. CDR3 nucleotides: TGCGCCAGCAGCCAACGAGCGGGGAGCACAGATACGCAGTATTTT. Amino acids: CASSQRAGSTDTQYF.